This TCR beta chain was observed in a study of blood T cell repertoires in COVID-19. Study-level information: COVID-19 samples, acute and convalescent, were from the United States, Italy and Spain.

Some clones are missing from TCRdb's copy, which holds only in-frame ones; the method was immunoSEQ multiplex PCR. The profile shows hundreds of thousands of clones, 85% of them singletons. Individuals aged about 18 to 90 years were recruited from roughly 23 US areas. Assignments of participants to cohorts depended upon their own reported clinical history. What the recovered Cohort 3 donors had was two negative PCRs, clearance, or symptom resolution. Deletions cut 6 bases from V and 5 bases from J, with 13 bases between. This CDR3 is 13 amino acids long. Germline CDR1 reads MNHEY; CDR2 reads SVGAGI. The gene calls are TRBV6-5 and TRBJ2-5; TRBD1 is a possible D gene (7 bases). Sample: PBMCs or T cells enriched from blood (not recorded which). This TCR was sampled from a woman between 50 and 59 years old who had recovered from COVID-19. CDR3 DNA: TGTGCCAGCAGCTTACAGGGGAGGGAGACCCAGTACTTC. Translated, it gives CASSLQGRETQYF.